The next 14 T cell receptor beta chains were all read from a single sample in a study of T cell repertoires in cytomegalovirus infection. No antigen is known for these receptors. TCRdb independently ran MiXCR on the reads; one entry per CDR3 protein. The repertoire holds 310,000 or so distinct CDR3 sequences, with about 25% as singletons. The specimen comprised cultured PBMCs, sampled from culture after CMV antigen stimulation. These receptors all stem from a human donor in good health (CMV status not recorded). Some clones in this sample may be carry-over from other donors' samples.

The chain has TRBV11-2 and TRBJ2-5; D is ambiguous. CDR3 length: 16 amino acids. V lost 4 bases and J 3 bases, leaving 18 bases between the germline ends. CDR1 and CDR2 from the germline V gene are SGHAT and FQNNGV. The CDR3 bases are TGTGCCAGCAGCTCCGGACGGATACAACCGAAAGAGACCCAGTACTTC. Its protein product is CASSSGRIQPKETQYF.

Note on this clonotype: The junction and the germline gene differ at one end; a read error may be behind it. The genes are TRBV6-5 and TRBJ2-3, with TRBD2 matching 11 bases. The CDR3 covers 17 residues. The germline CDR1 and CDR2 sequences are MNHEY and SVGAGI. The CDR3 reads CAISYRLAGGGTDTQYF. The CDR3 coding sequence is TGTGCCATCAGTTACCGGCTAGCGGGAGGCGGCACAGATACGCAGTATTTT.

The sample holds a few counts of this clonotype. The chain carries TRBV5-6 and TRBJ1-1; weak D call: TRBD1 (5 bases). The germline gives CDR1 SGHDT, CDR2 YYEEEE. The CDR3 is 14 residues long. The V end was cut by 4 bases, the J end by 4 bases, with 14 bases between. The CDR3 is CASSVGGGFTEAFF. The CDR3 region has the DNA TGTGCCAGCAGCGTCGGGGGGGGTTTCACTGAAGCTTTCTTT.

The chain's CDR3 is CASSSVPSGEQFF. The CDR3, as DNA: TGTGCCAGCAGCTCAGTCCCCTCCGGGGAGCAGTTCTTC. This sequence joins TRBV7-3 and TRBJ2-1; D not resolved. The CDR3 has 13 residues. V lost 4 bases and J lost 10, with 14 bases in between. Germline CDR1 SGHTA, CDR2 FQGTGA. The entire variable domain, with the rest obtained from reference TRBV7-3 and TRBJ2-1, is as follows: GAGVSQTPSNKVTEKGKYVELRCDPISGHTALYWYRQSLGQGPEFLIYFQGTGAADDSGLPNDRFFAVRPEGSVSTLKIQRTERGDSAVYLCASSSVPSGEQFFGPGTRLTVL.

This chain uses TRBV10-3 with TRBJ1-6; D is ambiguous. Deletions cut 3 bases from V and 7 bases from J, with 13 bases between. The CDR3 length is 15 residues. Per germline, CDR1 ENHRY and CDR2 SYGVKD. The CDR3 sequence is CAISDHSGPNSPLHF. The CDR3 DNA is TGTGCCATCAGTGACCACAGCGGCCCAAATTCACCCCTCCACTTT.

The chain employs TRBV6-2 or TRBV6-3 and TRBJ1-2; 7 positions match TRBD1. The CDR3 contains 14 residues. CDR1 is MNHEY, CDR2 SVGEGT, per germline. After removal of 6 bases from V and 5 bases from J, the junction contained 9 bases not matched to a gene. This CDR3 reads CASRLAGTDYGYTF. The CDR3 DNA reads TGTGCCAGCAGGCTAGCCGGGACAGATTATGGCTACACCTTC.

This clonotype has ten or more counts. The chain combines TRBV6-6 with TRBJ2-1, with 7 bases lining up with TRBD1. The CDR3 has 21 residues. Looked up from germline, CDR1 is MNHNY and CDR2 is SVGAGI (reference sequence). V dropped 0 bases and J dropped 8; count of bases not matched to a gene: 25. The CDR3 nucleotides are TGTGCCAGCAGTTACTCGAGTAGGGGCAGGGGGTATTATCCCGCCGAGGATGAGCAGTTCTTC. Its protein is CASSYSSRGRGYYPAEDEQFF.

This clonotype was counted only a few times. The V and J genes are TRBV7-2 and TRBJ2-1; the match to TRBD2 covers 10 bases. The germline V gene has CDR1 SGHTA and CDR2 FQGNSA. V was clipped by 9 bases and J by 1 base; unmatched bases: 12. The CDR3 loop spans 17 amino acids. Written as DNA, the CDR3 is TGTGCCAGTAAAAGAGCGGGGGGGGGCCCTTCCTACAATGAGCAGTTCTTC. It is translated as CASKRAGGGPSYNEQFF.

The rearrangement links TRBV6-2 or TRBV6-3 to TRBJ2-1; possible D gene TRBD2, 6 bases. The CDR3 contains 14 residues. Per the germline V gene, CDR1 is MNHEY and CDR2 is SVGEGT. Trimming removed 7 bases from V and 4 bases from J, with 14 bases in between. The CDR3 here is CASTAGTPYNEQFF. CDR3 nucleotide sequence: TGTGCCAGCACCGCCGGGACTCCTTACAATGAGCAGTTCTTC.

In this sample, this clonotype turned up a few times. The chain employs TRBV24-1 and TRBJ2-3, with D perhaps matching TRBD1 (5 bases). Germline loops: CDR1 KGHDR, CDR2 SFDVKD. There are 17 residues in the CDR3. V lost 6 bases and J 4 bases, leaving 22 bases between the germline ends. The CDR3 sequence: CATSFGAPSKGPDTQYF. CDR3 nucleotide sequence: TGTGCCACCAGTTTTGGGGCACCGAGTAAAGGGCCAGATACGCAGTATTTT.

V usage is TRBV12-3 or TRBV12-4 and J usage is TRBJ1-2; D might be TRBD1 (5 bases). V lost 0 bases and J lost 8, with 10 bases in between. This CDR3 region has 13 residues. The CDR3 nucleotides are TGTGCCAGCAGTTTAGCGCTGGGGCTCGGCTACACCTTC. Encoded protein: CASSLALGLGYTF.

A few counts support this clonotype. The CDR3 region is CASSLNGGDDTEAFF. In nucleotides, the CDR3 is TGTGCCAGCAGCTTAAACGGGGGCGACGACACTGAAGCTTTCTTT. The V call is TRBV7-9, the J call TRBJ1-1, with D perhaps TRBD1 (6 bases). V lost 2 bases and J 3 bases, leaving 13 bases between the germline ends. Germline V CDR1 and CDR2: SEHNR, FQNEAQ (reference sequence). The CDR3 runs 15 residues.

The V gene is TRBV4-3, the J gene TRBJ2-1; TRBD2 matches 14 bases. This CDR3 has 16 amino acids. J was trimmed by 5 bases and V by 2 bases; bases with no gene match: 2. The germline V gene encodes CDR1 LGHNA and CDR2 YSLEER. The CDR3 region has the DNA TGCGCCAGCAGCCAAAGACTAGCGGGGGGGAACAATGAGCAGTTCTTC. Protein product: CASSQRLAGGNNEQFF.

This clonotype has more than one count but fewer than ten. The gene calls are TRBV3-1 and TRBJ1-1; TRBD1 agrees at 8 bases. J gave up 0 bases and V 0 bases, and 0 bases lay outside the gene matches. Germline CDR1 reads LGHDT; CDR2 reads YNNKEL (reference sequence). The CDR3 has 15 residues. CDR3 sequence reads: CASSQETGVNTEAFF. In nucleotides, the CDR3 is TGTGCCAGCAGCCAAGAGACAGGGGTGAACACTGAAGCTTTCTTT.